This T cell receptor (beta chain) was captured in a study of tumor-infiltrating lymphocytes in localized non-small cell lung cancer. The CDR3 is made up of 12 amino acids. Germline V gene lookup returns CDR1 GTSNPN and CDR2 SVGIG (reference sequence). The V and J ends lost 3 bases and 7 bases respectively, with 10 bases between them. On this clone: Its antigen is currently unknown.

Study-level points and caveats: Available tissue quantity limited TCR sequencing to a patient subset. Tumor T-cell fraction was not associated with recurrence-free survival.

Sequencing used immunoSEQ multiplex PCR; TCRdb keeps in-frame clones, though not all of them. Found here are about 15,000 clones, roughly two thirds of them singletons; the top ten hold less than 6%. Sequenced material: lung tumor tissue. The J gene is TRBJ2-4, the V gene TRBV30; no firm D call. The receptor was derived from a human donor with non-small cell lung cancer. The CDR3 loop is CAWSHGRNIQYF. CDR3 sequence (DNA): TGTGCCTGGAGCCATGGACGGAACATTCAGTACTTC. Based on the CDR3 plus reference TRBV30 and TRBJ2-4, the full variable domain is SQTIHQWPATLVQPVGSPLSLECTVEGTSNPNLYWYRQAAGRGLQLLFYSVGIGQISSEVPQNLSASRPQDRQFILSSKKLLLSDSGFYLCAWSHGRNIQYFGAGTRLSVL.